This T cell receptor beta chain was sequenced in a study of cytomegalovirus exposure and HLA in healthy donors. The PCR was carried out with 60 Vbeta primers and 13 Jbeta primers. The method was immunoSEQ multiplex PCR; TCRdb's version includes in-frame clones alone and lacks a portion of them. The table records some 110,000 clones, around 61% of them present only once. V was cut by 4 bases and J by 6 bases, with 16 bases left in between. The germline gives CDR1 SGHRS, CDR2 YFSETQ. The CDR3 has 14 residues. This TCR was recovered from a woman in her twenties or thirties in good health and CMV-seronegative. This chain uses TRBV5-1 with TRBJ1-2, with D possibly being TRBD1 (5 bases). Source material: PBMCs. DNA of the CDR3: TGCGCCAGCAGCCCCGTCCGGGGGGAAGATGGCTACACCTTC. It is translated as CASSPVRGEDGYTF.